This entry lists 6 T cell receptor beta chains sequenced from one sample in a study of cytomegalovirus exposure and HLA in healthy donors. The protocol was immunoSEQ multiplex PCR, while the TCRdb copy is restricted to in-frame clones and leaves out a portion. The sample yields 97,000 or so clones, around nine tenths seen once. The specimen sequenced was PBMCs. These receptors all come from a woman aged 30 to 39 in good health and CMV-seronegative.

The V call is TRBV7-9, the J call TRBJ1-2, with D maybe TRBD1 (6 bases). In germline, CDR1 is SEHNR, CDR2 FQNEAQ (reference sequence). Trimming took off 5 bases at V and 4 bases at J, with 26 bases between the two ends. This CDR3 has 18 amino acids. CDR3 nucleotide sequence: TGTGCCAGCAGCAACGGGGAGGGAACAGGGACGTATAGCTATGGCTACACCTTC. Its protein product is CASSNGEGTGTYSYGYTF.

The chain links TRBV6-4 to TRBJ2-3, with 7 nucleotides matching TRBD1. Trimming cost V 4 bases and J 4 bases; bases outside gene matches: 2. The CDR3 has 13 amino acids. Germline-derived CDR1 and CDR2 are MRHNA and SNTAGT. The CDR3 region is CASSVQGPDTQYF. DNA for the CDR3: TGTGCCAGCAGTGTACAGGGGCCAGATACGCAGTATTTT.

The chain joins TRBV28 to TRBJ1-1, with D possibly TRBD1 on 6 matching bases. Trimming stripped 4 bases from V and 5 bases from J, with 14 bases between. The CDR3 sequence is 14 residues long. CDR1 is MDHEN, CDR2 SYDVKM, per germline. CDR3 protein: CASSSPGHETEAFF. CDR3 sequence (DNA): TGTGCCAGCAGTTCACCGGGACACGAAACTGAAGCTTTCTTT.

V is TRBV19 and J is TRBJ1-2, with D tentatively TRBD1 (6 bases). CDR1 and CDR2 from the germline V gene are LNHDA and SQIVND (reference sequence). This CDR3 region has 14 residues. V gave up 7 bases and J gave up 7 bases, with 19 bases separating them. The DNA for the CDR3 is TGTGCCAGTAAGTCCAACTCAGGGACATCTGGCTACACCTTC. Translating it yields CASKSNSGTSGYTF.

The CDR3 DNA is TGTGCCAGCAGCGAGGAAAGGGGTAAAAATCAGCCCCAGCATTTT. Protein: CASSEERGKNQPQHF. This rearrangement joins TRBV7-6 to TRBJ1-5; TRBD1 is a possible D gene (5 bases). Germline V CDR1 and CDR2: SGHVS, FNYEAQ. This CDR3 comprises 15 residues. Trimming cost V 5 bases and J 4 bases, with 15 bases left between them.

The gene calls are TRBV5-4 and TRBJ1-2; tentative D call: TRBD1 (6 bases). The CDR3 loop spans 17 amino acids. Germline loops: CDR1 SGHNT, CDR2 YYREEE (reference sequence). Trimming stripped 1 base from V and 6 bases from J, with 22 bases between. The CDR3 region has the DNA TGTGCCAGCAGCTTGATAAACAGGGAGTCCAAACGTCATGGCTACACCTTC. Translating gives CASSLINRESKRHGYTF.